The following is a T cell receptor beta chain sequence with its context. V lost 8 bases to trimming and J lost 6 bases, with 8 bases between them. Germline V CDR1 and CDR2: WSHSY, SAAADI. The CDR3 runs 11 residues. This entry belongs to a study of blood T cell repertoires in COVID-19. Study overall: Acute and convalescent COVID-19 samples came from the United States, Italy and Spain. T cells, B-cell-depleted T cells, or PBMCs supplied cDNA or gDNA.

As handled by the study authors: Reference gene primers were amplified, and this amplification served to estimate nucleated cell counts. Libraries were prepared by immunoSEQ multiplex PCR; TCRdb keeps only in-frame clonotypes and omits some of them. That table is the source of V, J and clone size, and D and trimming were worked out from the DNA. The table records roughly 80,000 clones, over 65% of them present only once. The source material was peripheral blood. The chain employs TRBV10-2 and TRBJ2-1; D gene ambiguous. The clonotype comes from a woman in her 70s with acute or convalescent COVID-19. This CDR3 reads CASRVGNEQFF. Written as DNA, the CDR3 is TGCGCCAGCCGCGTCGGCAATGAGCAGTTCTTC.